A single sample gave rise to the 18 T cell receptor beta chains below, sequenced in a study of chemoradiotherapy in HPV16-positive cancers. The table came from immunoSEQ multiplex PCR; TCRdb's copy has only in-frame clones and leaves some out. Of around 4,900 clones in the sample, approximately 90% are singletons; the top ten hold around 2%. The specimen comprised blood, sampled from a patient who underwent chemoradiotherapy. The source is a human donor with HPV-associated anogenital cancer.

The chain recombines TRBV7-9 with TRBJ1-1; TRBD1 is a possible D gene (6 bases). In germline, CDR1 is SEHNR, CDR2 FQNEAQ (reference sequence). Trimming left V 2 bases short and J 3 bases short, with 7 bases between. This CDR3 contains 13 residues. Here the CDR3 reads CASSLRGDTEAFF. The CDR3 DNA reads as TGTGCCAGCAGCTTAAGGGGGGACACTGAAGCTTTCTTT.

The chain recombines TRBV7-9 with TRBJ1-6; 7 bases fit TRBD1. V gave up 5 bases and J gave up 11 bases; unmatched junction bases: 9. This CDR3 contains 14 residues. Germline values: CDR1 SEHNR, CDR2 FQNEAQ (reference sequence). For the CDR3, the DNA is TGTGCCAGCAGCCGCACAGGGGATTTACCACCCCTCCACTTT. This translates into CASSRTGDLPPLHF.

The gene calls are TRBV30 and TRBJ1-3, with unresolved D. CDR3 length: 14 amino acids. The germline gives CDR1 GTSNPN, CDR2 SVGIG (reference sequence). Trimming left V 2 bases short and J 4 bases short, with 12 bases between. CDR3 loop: CAWSKSRMGNTIYF. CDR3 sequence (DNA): TGTGCCTGGAGTAAATCTAGAATGGGAAACACCATATATTTT. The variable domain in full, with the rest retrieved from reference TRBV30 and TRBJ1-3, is SQTIHQWPATLVQPVGSPLSLECTVEGTSNPNLYWYRQAAGRGLQLLFYSVGIGQISSEVPQNLSASRPQDRQFILSSKKLLLSDSGFYLCAWSKSRMGNTIYFGEGSWLTVV.

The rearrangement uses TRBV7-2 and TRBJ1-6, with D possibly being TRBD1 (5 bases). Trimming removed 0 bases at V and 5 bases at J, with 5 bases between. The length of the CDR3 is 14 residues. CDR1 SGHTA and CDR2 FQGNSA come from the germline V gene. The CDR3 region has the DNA TGTGCCAGCAGCTTAGCCAGGGATAATTCACCCCTCCACTTT. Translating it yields CASSLARDNSPLHF.

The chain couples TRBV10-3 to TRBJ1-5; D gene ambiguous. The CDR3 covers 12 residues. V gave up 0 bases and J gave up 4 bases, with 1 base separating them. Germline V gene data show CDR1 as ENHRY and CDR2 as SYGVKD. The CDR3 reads CAISESNQPQHF. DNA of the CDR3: TGTGCCATCAGTGAGTCGAATCAGCCCCAGCATTTT.

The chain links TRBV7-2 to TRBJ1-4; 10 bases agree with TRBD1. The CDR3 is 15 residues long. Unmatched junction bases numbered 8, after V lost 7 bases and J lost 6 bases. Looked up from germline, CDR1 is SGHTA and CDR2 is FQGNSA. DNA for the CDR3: TGTGCCAGCACCCCCCAGGGGACAGGGGATGAAAAACTGTTTTTT. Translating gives CASTPQGTGDEKLFF.

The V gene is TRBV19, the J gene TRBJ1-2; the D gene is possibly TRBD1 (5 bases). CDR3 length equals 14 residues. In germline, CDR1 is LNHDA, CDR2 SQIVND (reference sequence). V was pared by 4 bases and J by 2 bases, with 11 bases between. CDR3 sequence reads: CASSRPGQNYGYTF. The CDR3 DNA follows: TGTGCCAGTAGTAGGCCAGGGCAAAACTATGGCTACACCTTC.

The CDR3 here is CASSPSGAGGETQYF. CDR3 sequence (DNA): TGTGCCAGCAGCCCCTCGGGAGCGGGAGGGGAGACCCAGTACTTC. This chain uses TRBV7-3 with TRBJ2-5; 10 bases are a match to TRBD2. Unmatched junction bases numbered 8, after V lost 5 bases and J lost 5 bases. CDR1 and CDR2 from the germline V gene are SGHTA and FQGTGA. This CDR3 contains 15 residues.

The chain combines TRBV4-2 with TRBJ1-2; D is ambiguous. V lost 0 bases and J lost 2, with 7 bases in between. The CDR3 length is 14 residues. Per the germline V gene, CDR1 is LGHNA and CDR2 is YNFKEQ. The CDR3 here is CASSQDRQNYGYTF. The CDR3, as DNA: TGTGCCAGCAGCCAAGATCGGCAGAACTATGGCTACACCTTC.

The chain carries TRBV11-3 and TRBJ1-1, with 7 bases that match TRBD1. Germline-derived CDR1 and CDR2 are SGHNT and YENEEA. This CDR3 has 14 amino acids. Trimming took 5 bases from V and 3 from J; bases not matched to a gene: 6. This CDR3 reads CASSTGVRDTEAFF. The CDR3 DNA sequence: TGTGCCAGCAGCACAGGGGTAAGGGACACTGAAGCTTTCTTT.

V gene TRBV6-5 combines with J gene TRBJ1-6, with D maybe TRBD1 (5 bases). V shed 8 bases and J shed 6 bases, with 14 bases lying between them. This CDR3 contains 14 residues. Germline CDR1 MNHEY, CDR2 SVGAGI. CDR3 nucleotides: TGTGCCAGCTGGAGGGGAACGACTAATTCACCCCTCCACTTT. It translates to CASWRGTTNSPLHF.

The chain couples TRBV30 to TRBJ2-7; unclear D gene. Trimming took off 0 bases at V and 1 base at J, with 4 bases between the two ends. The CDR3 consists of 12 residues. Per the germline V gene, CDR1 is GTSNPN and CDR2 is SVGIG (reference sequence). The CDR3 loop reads CAWSVDSYEQYF. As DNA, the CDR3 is TGTGCCTGGAGTGTAGATTCCTACGAGCAGTACTTC.

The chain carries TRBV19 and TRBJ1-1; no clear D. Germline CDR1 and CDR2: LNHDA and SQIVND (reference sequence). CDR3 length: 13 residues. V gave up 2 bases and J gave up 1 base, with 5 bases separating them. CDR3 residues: CASSITGNTEAFF. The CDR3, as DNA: TGTGCCAGTAGTATAACGGGGAACACTGAAGCTTTCTTT.

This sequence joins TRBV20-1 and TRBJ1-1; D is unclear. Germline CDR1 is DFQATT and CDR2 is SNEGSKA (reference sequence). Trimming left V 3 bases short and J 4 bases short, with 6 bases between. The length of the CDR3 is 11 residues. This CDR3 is CSARSSTEAFF. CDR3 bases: TGCAGTGCTAGGAGCTCCACTGAAGCTTTCTTT.

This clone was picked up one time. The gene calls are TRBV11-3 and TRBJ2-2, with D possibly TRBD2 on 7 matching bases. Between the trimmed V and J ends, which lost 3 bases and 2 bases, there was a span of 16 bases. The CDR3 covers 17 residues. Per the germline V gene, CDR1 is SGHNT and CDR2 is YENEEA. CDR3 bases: TGTGCCAGCAGCTTCGGGGGGCTGGCGGAAAACACCGGGGAGCTGTTTTTT. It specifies CASSFGGLAENTGELFF.

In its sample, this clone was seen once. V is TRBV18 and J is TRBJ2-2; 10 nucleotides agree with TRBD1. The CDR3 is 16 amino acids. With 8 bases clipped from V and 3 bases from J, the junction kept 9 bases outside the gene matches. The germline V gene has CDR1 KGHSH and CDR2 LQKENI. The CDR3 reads CASTVFGTGDTGELFF. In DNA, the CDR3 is TGTGCCAGCACTGTCTTCGGGACAGGGGACACCGGGGAGCTGTTTTTT. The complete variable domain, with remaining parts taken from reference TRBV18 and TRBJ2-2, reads NAGVMQNPRHLVRRRGQEARLRCSPMKGHSHVYWYRQLPEEGLKFMVYLQKENIIDESGMPKERFSAEFPKEGPSILRIQQVVRGDSAAYFCASTVFGTGDTGELFFGEGSRLTVL.

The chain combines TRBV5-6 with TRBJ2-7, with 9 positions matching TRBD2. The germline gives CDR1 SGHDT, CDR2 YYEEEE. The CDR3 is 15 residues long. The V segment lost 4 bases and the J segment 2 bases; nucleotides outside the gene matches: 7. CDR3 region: CASSPPGLAAYEQYF. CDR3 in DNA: TGTGCCAGCAGCCCGCCGGGACTAGCAGCCTACGAGCAGTACTTC. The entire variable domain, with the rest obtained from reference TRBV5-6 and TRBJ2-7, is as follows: DAGVTQSPTHLIKTRGQQVTLRCSPKSGHDTVSWYQQALGQGPQFIFQYYEEEERQRGNFPDRFSGHQFPNYSSELNVNALLLGDSALYLCASSPPGLAAYEQYFGPGTRLTVT.

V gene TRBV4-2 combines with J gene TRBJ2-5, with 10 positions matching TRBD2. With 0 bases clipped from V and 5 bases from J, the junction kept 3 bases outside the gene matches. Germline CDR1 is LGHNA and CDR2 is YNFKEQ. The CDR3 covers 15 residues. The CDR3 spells CASSQEKRGGETQYF. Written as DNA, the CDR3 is TGTGCCAGCAGCCAAGAAAAGCGGGGGGGGGAGACCCAGTACTTC.